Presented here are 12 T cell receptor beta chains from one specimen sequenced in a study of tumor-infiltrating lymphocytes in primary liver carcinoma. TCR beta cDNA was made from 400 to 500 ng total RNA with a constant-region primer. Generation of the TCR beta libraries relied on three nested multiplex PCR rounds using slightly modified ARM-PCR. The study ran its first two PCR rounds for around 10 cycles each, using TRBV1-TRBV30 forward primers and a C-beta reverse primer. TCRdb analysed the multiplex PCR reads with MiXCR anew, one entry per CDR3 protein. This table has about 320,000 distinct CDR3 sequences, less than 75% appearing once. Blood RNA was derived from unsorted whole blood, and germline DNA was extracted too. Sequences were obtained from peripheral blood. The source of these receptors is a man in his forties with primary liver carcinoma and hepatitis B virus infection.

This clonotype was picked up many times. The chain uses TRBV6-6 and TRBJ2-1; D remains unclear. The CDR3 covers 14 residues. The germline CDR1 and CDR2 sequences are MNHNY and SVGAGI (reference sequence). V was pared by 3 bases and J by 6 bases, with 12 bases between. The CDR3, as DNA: TGTGCCAGCAGTTATGGTACTGGTATCAATGAGCAGTTCTTC. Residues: CASSYGTGINEQFF.

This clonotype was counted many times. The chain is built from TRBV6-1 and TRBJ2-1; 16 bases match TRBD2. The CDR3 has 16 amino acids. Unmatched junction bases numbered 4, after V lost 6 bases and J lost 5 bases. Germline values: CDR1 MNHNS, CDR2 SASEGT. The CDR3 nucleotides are TGTGCCAGCAGCGGGACTAGCGGGAGGGTTGACAATGAGCAGTTCTTC. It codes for CASSGTSGRVDNEQFF.

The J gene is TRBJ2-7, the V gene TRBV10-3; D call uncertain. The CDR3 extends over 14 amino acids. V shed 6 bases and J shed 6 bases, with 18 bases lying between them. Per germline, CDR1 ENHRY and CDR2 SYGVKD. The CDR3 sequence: CAIRGPATPSEQYF. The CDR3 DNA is TGTGCCATCAGGGGCCCAGCTACCCCCTCCGAGCAGTACTTC.

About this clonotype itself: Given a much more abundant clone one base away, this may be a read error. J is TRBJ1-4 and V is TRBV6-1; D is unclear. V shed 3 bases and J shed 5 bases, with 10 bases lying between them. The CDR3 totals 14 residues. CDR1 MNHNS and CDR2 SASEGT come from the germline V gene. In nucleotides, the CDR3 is TGTGCCAGCAGTGACCTGGGAATAAATGAAAAACTGTTTTTT. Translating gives CASSDLGINEKLFF.

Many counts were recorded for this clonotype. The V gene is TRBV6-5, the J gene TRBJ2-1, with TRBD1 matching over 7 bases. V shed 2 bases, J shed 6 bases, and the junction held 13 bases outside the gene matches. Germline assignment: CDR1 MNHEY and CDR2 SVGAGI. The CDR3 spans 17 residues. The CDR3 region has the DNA TGTGCCAGCAGTTACCTCGGTGGTAGGGGGCCCCGCAATGAGCAGTTCTTC. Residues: CASSYLGGRGPRNEQFF.

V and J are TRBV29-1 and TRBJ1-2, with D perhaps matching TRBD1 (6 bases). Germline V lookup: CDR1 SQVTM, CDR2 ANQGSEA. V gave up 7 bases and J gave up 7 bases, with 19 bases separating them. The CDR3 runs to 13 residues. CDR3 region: CSADRQGSPGYTF. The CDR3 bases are TGCAGCGCCGACAGGCAAGGGAGTCCTGGCTACACCTTC.

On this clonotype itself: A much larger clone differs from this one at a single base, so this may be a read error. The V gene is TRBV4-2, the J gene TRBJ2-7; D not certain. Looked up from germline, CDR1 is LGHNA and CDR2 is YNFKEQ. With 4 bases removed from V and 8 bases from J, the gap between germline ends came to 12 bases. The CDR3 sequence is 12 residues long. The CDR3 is CASSRPSGKQYF. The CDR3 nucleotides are TGTGCCAGCAGCCGACCCTCGGGCAAGCAGTACTTC.

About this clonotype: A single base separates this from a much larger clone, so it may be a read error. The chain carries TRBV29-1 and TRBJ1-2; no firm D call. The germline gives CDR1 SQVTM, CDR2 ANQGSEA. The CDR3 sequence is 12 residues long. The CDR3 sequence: CSVDSVYYCYTF. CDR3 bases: TGCAGCGTTGACTCGGTCTACTATTGCTACACCTTC. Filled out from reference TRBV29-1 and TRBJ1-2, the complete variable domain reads SAVISQKPSRDICQRGTSLTIQCQVDSQVTMMFWYRQQPGQSLTLIATANQGSEATYESGFVIDKFPISRPNLTFSTLTVSNMSPEDSSIYLCSVDSVYYCYTFGSGTRLTVV.

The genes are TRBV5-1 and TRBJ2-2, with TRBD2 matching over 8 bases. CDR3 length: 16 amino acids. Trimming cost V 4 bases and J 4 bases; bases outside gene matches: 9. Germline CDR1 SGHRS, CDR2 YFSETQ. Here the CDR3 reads CASSRQREPGTGELFF. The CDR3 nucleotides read TGCGCCAGCAGCCGGCAGCGGGAGCCGGGCACCGGGGAGCTGTTTTTT.

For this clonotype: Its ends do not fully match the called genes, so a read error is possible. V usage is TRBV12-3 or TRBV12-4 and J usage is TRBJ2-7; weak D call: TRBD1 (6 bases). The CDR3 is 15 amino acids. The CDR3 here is CASRPGQYGYHEQHF. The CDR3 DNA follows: TGTGCCAGCAGACCTGGACAGTACGGGTACCACGAGCAGCACTTC.

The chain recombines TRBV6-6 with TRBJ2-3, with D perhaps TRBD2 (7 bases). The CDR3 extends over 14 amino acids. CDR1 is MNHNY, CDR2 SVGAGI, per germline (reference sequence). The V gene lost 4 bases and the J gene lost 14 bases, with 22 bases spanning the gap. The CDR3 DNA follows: TGTGCCAGCAGTTCACAGCGGGACACAGATATGCGGTATTTT. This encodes CASSSQRDTDMRYF.

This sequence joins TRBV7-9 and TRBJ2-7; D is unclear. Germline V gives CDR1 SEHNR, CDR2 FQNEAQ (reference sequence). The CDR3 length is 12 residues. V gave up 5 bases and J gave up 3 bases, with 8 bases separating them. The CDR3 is CASSPALYEQYF. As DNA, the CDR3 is TGTGCCAGCAGCCCCGCACTCTACGAGCAGTACTTC. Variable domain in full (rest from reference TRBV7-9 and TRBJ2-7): DTGVSQNPRHKITKRGQNVTFRCDPISEHNRLYWYRQTLGQGPEFLTYFQNEAQLEKSRLLSDRFSAERPKGSFSTLEIQRTEQGDSAMYLCASSPALYEQYFGPGTRLTVT.